A single sample gave rise to the 8 T cell receptor beta chains below, sequenced in a study of cytomegalovirus exposure and HLA in healthy donors. PCR was performed using 60 Vbeta and 13 Jbeta primers. Measured with immunoSEQ multiplex PCR; TCRdb has only the in-frame clones, and not every one. The sample includes 150,000 to 200,000 clones, approximately 78% of them seen just once. The sample comprised PBMCs. These receptor sequences come from a woman between 18 and 29 years old in good health and CMV-seronegative.

The chain has TRBV6-4 and TRBJ2-7; possible D gene TRBD1, 6 bases. The CDR3 is made up of 14 amino acids. V dropped 7 bases and J dropped 2 bases, with 15 bases sitting between them. Germline V gives CDR1 MRHNA, CDR2 SNTAGT. The CDR3 spells CASINRVLTYEQYF. The CDR3 DNA reads TGTGCCAGCATAAACAGGGTTTTAACCTACGAGCAGTACTTC.

This sequence joins TRBV5-1 and TRBJ1-2; possible D gene TRBD1, 5 bases. Trimming took off 1 base at V and 7 bases at J, with 8 bases between the two ends. CDR1 SGHRS and CDR2 YFSETQ come from the germline V gene. The CDR3 loop spans 12 amino acids. CDR3 amino acids: CASSLQGLGYTF. The CDR3 region has the DNA TGCGCCAGCAGCTTGCAGGGACTTGGCTACACCTTC.

CDR3 sequence: CASSRGSGGVANTGELFF. DNA for the CDR3: TGCGCCAGCTCGCGGGGTAGCGGGGGTGTCGCGAACACCGGGGAGCTGTTTTTT. V gene TRBV5-1 combines with J gene TRBJ2-2, with 9 bases matching TRBD2. The V gene's germline CDR1 is SGHRS and CDR2 YFSETQ. The trim removed 7 bases at V and 0 bases at J, leaving 13 bases unmatched. The CDR3 has 18 residues.

CDR3 in DNA: TGTGCCAGTACTTTTGGCGGATACTCTGGAAACACCATATATTTT. Translated, it gives CASTFGGYSGNTIYF. The chain uses TRBV19 and TRBJ1-3, with D uncertain. Germline CDR1 reads LNHDA; CDR2 reads SQIVND (reference sequence). V was cut by 7 bases and J by 0 bases, with 13 bases left in between. This CDR3 region has 15 residues.

V and J are TRBV7-2 and TRBJ2-1, with D perhaps TRBD2 (6 bases). The V gene's germline CDR1 is SGHTA and CDR2 FQGNSA. Between the trimmed V and J ends, which lost 5 bases and 6 bases, there was a span of 8 bases. This CDR3 has 12 amino acids. The CDR3 sequence is CASSRLVNEQFF. The CDR3 DNA reads as TGTGCCAGCAGCCGACTAGTCAATGAGCAGTTCTTC.

This chain uses TRBV28 with TRBJ2-2; maybe TRBD1 (5 bases). Looked up from germline, CDR1 is MDHEN and CDR2 is SYDVKM. This CDR3 is 12 amino acids long. V lost 11 bases and J lost 6, with 13 bases in between. CDR3 sequence: CAPSQGAGELFF. The CDR3 DNA sequence: TGTGCCCCAAGCCAGGGTGCCGGGGAGCTGTTTTTT.

The J gene is TRBJ2-6, the V gene TRBV5-1, with D perhaps matching TRBD2 (6 bases). V was pared by 4 bases and J by 2 bases, with 16 bases between. Germline values: CDR1 SGHRS, CDR2 YFSETQ. There are 17 residues in the CDR3. The CDR3 loop is CASSRASSGAGANVLTF. The CDR3 bases are TGCGCCAGCAGCAGGGCTTCCTCGGGAGCTGGGGCCAACGTCCTGACTTTC.

The chain uses TRBV7-9 and TRBJ1-2; the match to TRBD1 covers 8 bases. J lost 2 bases, V lost 2 bases, and 4 bases had no gene match. This CDR3 region has 15 residues. Germline V gives CDR1 SEHNR, CDR2 FQNEAQ (reference sequence). The CDR3 protein is CASSLPRTGNYGYTF. The CDR3, as DNA: TGTGCCAGCAGCTTACCCCGGACAGGGAACTATGGCTACACCTTC. The variable domain in full, completed from reference TRBV7-9 and TRBJ1-2, reads DTGVSQNPRHKITKRGQNVTFRCDPISEHNRLYWYRQTLGQGPEFLTYFQNEAQLEKSRLLSDRFSAERPKGSFSTLEIQRTEQGDSAMYLCASSLPRTGNYGYTFGSGTRLTVV.